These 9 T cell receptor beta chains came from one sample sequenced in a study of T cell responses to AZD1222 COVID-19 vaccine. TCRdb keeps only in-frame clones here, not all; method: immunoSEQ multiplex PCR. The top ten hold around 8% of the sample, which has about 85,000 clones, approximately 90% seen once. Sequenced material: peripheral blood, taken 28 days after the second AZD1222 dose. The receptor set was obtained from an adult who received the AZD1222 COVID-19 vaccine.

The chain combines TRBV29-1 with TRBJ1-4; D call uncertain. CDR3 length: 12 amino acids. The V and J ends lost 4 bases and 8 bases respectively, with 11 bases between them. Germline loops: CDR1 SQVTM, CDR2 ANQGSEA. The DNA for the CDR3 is TGCAGCGTTGTGTCAGGCGGGGAAAAACTGTTTTTT. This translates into CSVVSGGEKLFF. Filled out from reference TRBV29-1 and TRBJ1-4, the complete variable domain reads SAVISQKPSRDICQRGTSLTIQCQVDSQVTMMFWYRQQPGQSLTLIATANQGSEATYESGFVIDKFPISRPNLTFSTLTVSNMSPEDSSIYLCSVVSGGEKLFFGSGTQLSVL.

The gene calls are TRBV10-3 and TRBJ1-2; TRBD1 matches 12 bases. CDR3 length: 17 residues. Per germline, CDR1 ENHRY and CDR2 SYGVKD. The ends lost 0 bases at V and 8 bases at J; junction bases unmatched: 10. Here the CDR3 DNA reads TGTGCCATCAGTGAGTCTGCCCCGGGACAGGGGGCTGGCGGCTACACCTTC. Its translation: CAISESAPGQGAGGYTF.

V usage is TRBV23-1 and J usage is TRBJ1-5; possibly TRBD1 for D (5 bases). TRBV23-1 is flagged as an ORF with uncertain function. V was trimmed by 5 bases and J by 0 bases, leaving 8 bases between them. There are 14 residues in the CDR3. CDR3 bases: TGCGCCAGCAGTAGGACACCTAGCAATCAGCCCCAGCATTTT. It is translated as CASSRTPSNQPQHF.

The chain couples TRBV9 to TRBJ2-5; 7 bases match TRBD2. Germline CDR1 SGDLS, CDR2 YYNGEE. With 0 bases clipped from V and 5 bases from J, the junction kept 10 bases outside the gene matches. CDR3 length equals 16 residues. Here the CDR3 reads CASSVAPSGAGETQYF. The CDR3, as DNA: TGTGCCAGCAGCGTAGCTCCGAGCGGGGCGGGCGAGACCCAGTACTTC.

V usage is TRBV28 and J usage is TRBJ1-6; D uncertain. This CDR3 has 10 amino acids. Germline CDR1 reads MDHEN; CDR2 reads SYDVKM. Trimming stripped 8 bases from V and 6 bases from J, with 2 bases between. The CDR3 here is CASGNSPLHF. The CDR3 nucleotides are TGTGCCAGCGGTAATTCACCCCTCCACTTT.

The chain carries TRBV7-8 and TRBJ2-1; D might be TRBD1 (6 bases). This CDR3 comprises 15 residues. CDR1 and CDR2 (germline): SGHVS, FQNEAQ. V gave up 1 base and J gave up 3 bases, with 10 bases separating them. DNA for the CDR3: TGTGCCAGCAGCTTAGGGGGGACAAACTACAATGAGCAGTTCTTC. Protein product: CASSLGGTNYNEQFF.

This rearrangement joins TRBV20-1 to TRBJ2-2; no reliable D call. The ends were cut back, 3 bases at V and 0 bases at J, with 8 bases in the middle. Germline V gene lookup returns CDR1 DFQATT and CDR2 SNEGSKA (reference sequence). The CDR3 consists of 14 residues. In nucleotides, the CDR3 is TGCAGTGCTAGTGATCAACCGAACACCGGGGAGCTGTTTTTT. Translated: CSASDQPNTGELFF.

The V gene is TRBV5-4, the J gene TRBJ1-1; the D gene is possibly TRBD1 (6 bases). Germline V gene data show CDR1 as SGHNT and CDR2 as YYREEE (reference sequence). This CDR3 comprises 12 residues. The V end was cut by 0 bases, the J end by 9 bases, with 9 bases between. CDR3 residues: CASSLGGDKAFF. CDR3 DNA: TGTGCCAGCAGCTTGGGCGGGGACAAAGCTTTCTTT.

The CDR3 DNA reads TGCAGCGCCAGACAGGGGGCGAACTATGGCTACACCTTC. Protein sequence: CSARQGANYGYTF. The genes are TRBV29-1 and TRBJ1-2; TRBD1 aligns across 10 bases. With 7 bases clipped from V and 2 bases from J, the junction kept 4 bases outside the gene matches. Germline V gene lookup returns CDR1 SQVTM and CDR2 ANQGSEA. CDR3 size: 13 residues.